This TCR beta chain appears in the sequencing data of a study of control samples from healthy donors and cancer patients. The CDR3 sequence is 12 residues long. Trimming shortened V by 5 bases and J by 7 bases, and 6 bases separated the two germline ends. CDR1 MNHEY and CDR2 SMNVEV come from the germline V gene (reference sequence). Repertoires were generated with immunoSEQ multiplex PCR, while TCRdb's copy carries only in-frame clones and drops some. The profile covers approximately 82,000 clones, with approximately 94% appearing a single time and roughly 5% taken by the ten largest. Sample: blood. The rearrangement joins TRBV27 to TRBJ1-6, with D unresolved. The sequence came from a young woman in good health. The CDR3 coding sequence is TGTGCCAGCAGTCTAGGAAATTCACCCCTCCACTTT. It translates to CASSLGNSPLHF.